Presented here are 4 T cell receptor beta chains from one specimen sequenced in a study of blood T cell repertoires in COVID-19. Assay used: immunoSEQ multiplex PCR; TCRdb lists only in-frame clones, some missing. This sample has about 73,000 clones, with approximately 92% found just once. The sample consisted of peripheral blood. The receptors were sampled from a man aged 80 or over with acute or convalescent COVID-19.

V is TRBV19 and J is TRBJ2-3; tentatively, D is TRBD2 (5 bases). Germline-derived CDR1 and CDR2 are LNHDA and SQIVND (reference sequence). The CDR3 sequence is 15 residues long. The V gene lost 5 bases and the J gene lost 4 bases, with 16 bases spanning the gap. CDR3 residues: CASSLRGEHPDTQYF. The CDR3 bases are TGTGCCAGTAGTCTCCGGGGAGAGCACCCAGATACGCAGTATTTT.

The chain carries TRBV6-5 and TRBJ2-2; 7 bases line up with TRBD2. The V gene end was trimmed by 6 bases and the J gene end by 4 bases; junction bases not matched to a gene: 8. This CDR3 is built from 15 residues. Germline V gene sequence: CDR1 MNHEY, CDR2 SVGAGI. CDR3 region: CASRFPTSSTGELFF. CDR3 bases: TGTGCCAGCAGGTTTCCGACTAGCAGCACCGGGGAGCTGTTTTTT.

The J gene is TRBJ2-3, the V gene TRBV5-1; D might be TRBD1 (5 bases). V was clipped by 1 base and J by 1 base, with 7 bases between them. Germline-derived CDR1 and CDR2 are SGHRS and YFSETQ. The CDR3 runs to 14 residues. This chain's CDR3 is CASSLPQGTDTQYF. For the CDR3, the DNA is TGCGCCAGCAGCTTGCCACAGGGCACAGATACGCAGTATTTT.

This chain links TRBV5-5 with TRBJ2-7; 8 positions agree with TRBD1. Per germline, CDR1 SGHKS and CDR2 YYEKEE (reference sequence). The CDR3 covers 14 residues. V lost 0 bases and J lost 5; bases outside the gene matches: 4. CDR3 amino acids: CASSLGQGANEQYF. Here the CDR3 DNA reads TGTGCCAGCAGCTTGGGGCAGGGGGCAAACGAGCAGTACTTC.